This is a list of T cell receptor beta chains from one sample in a study of neurological immune-mediated disorders. TCRdb re-derived calls from the 5' RACE reads in MiXCR, one entry per CDR3 protein. The sample lists 30,000 to 35,000 distinct CDR3 sequences, about 4% occurring once. The sample consisted of CD4+ T cells from blood. These TCRs come from a woman between 40 and 50 years old in good health. Both conserved end residues are part of each CDR3. A D gene is named only where the DNA matches it firmly. Clone size is stated in some rows and not others, as once, few, many or a class when expanded.

V gene	clone size	J gene	D gene	CDR3 DNA	CDR3 protein
TRBV9	many	TRBJ2-2	NA	TGTGCCAGCAGCGTAGAAACAGACATCGGGGAGCTGTTTTTT	CASSVETDIGELFF
TRBV3-1	many	TRBJ2-2	NA	TGTGCCAGCAGCCGTTTAGGGACGAACACCGGGGAGCTGTTTTTT	CASSRLGTNTGELFF
TRBV11-2	many	TRBJ1-4	NA	TGTGCCAGCAGCGTTGGACGGGCAACTAATGAAAAACTGTTTTTT	CASSVGRATNEKLFF
TRBV29-1	many	TRBJ2-7	NA	TGCAGCGTTGTGGAAGGGAGAGGCGAGCAGTACTTC	CSVVEGRGEQYF
TRBV20-1	many	TRBJ1-2	NA	TGCAGTGCTAGACAGGGTCTGGGCGGCTACACCTTC	CSARQGLGGYTF
TRBV5-1	many	TRBJ1-4	NA	TGCGCCAGCAGCTTGAGGACCCCGGCGACTAATGAAAAACTGTTTTTT	CASSLRTPATNEKLFF
TRBV7-9	many	TRBJ2-3	TRBD1	TGTGCCAGCAGCTTATCGGACAGGGAATATTTT	CASSLSDREYF
TRBV2	many	TRBJ1-1	TRBD1	TGTGCCAGCAGTGATTTGGGACAGGGGTTCTCCATGAACACTGAAGCTTTCTTT	CASSDLGQGFSMNTEAFF
TRBV5-6	few	TRBJ1-2	TRBD1	TGTGCCAGCACCTCCGGGACAGGGCTCGGAGGCTACACCTTC	CASTSGTGLGGYTF
TRBV28	many	TRBJ2-1	TRBD2	TGTGCCAGCAGTTTAACCTTAGCGGGAGGTTTCAAAAGGCAGTTCTTC	CASSLTLAGGFKRQFF
TRBV29-1	many	TRBJ2-5	NA	TGCAGCGTTGCAACCATGGCAGGCGGAGAGACCCAGTACTTC	CSVATMAGGETQYF
TRBV3-1	many	TRBJ1-2	NA	TGTGCCAGCAGCCACCCCGGGACACCGAACTATGGCTACACCTTC	CASSHPGTPNYGYTF
TRBV7-9	many	TRBJ2-1	TRBD2	TGTGCCAGCAGCCGGACTAGCGGATCCTACAATGAGCAGTTCTTC	CASSRTSGSYNEQFF
TRBV10-3	many	TRBJ2-7	TRBD1	TGTGCCATCATGGGGACAGGGGCCTCGGAGTACGAGCAGTACTTC	CAIMGTGASEYEQYF
TRBV3-1	many	TRBJ2-3	NA	TGTGCCAGCAGCCAAGAGGGGACAATGAAACAGTATTTT	CASSQEGTMKQYF
TRBV3-1	many	TRBJ1-1	TRBD1	TGTGCCAGCAGCCAGACGGGACAGGGGGCCACTGAAGCTTTCTTT	CASSQTGQGATEAFF
TRBV7-9	many	TRBJ2-3	NA	TGTGCCAGCAGCTTATTAGGGGCGAACACAGATACGCAGTATTTT	CASSLLGANTDTQYF
TRBV20-1	many	TRBJ1-2	NA	TGCAGTGCTCAACAGGGAATCCATGGCTACACCTTC	CSAQQGIHGYTF
TRBV4-2	many	TRBJ1-1	TRBD1	TGTGCCAGCAGCCAAATGGTCACAGGGGTGACTGAAGCTTTCTTT	CASSQMVTGVTEAFF
TRBV5-1	many	TRBJ2-3	NA	TGCGCCAGCAGCTTGTACCACCGGGGGGCCGACACAGATACGCAGTATTTT	CASSLYHRGADTDTQYF
TRBV7-8	many	TRBJ1-3	NA	TGTGCCAGCAGGGAACAATCCTCTGGAAACACCATATATTTT	CASREQSSGNTIYF
TRBV20-1	many	TRBJ2-3	NA	TGCAGTGCTAGAGATCTGAGGGGGAAGGATACGCAGTATTTT	CSARDLRGKDTQYF
TRBV12-3/TRBV12-4	many	TRBJ1-2	NA	TGTGCCAGCAGGCCCCCCGTGGGAGGCTACACCTTC	CASRPPVGGYTF
TRBV5-5	many	TRBJ1-2	NA	TGTGCCAGCAGCCCCCAGGGAGTCTATGGCTACACCTTC	CASSPQGVYGYTF
TRBV20-1	many	TRBJ2-7	NA	TGCAGTGCCCCCGAAGGTACCTCCGGTACGAGGCAGTACTTC	CSAPEGTSGTRQYF
TRBV20-1	many	TRBJ2-1	TRBD1	TGCAGTGCTCCCCGCTCCGGGACAGGAGGCTCCTACAATGAGCAGTTCTTC	CSAPRSGTGGSYNEQFF
TRBV4-1	many	TRBJ2-7	NA	TGCGCCAGCAGCCTCAGACACAGGGAGCTCTACGAGCAGTACTTC	CASSLRHRELYEQYF
TRBV6-1	many	TRBJ2-3	NA	TGTGCCAGCAACCCCGTGGGTACGCAGTATTTT	CASNPVGTQYF
TRBV20-1	many	TRBJ2-4	NA	TGCAGTGCTAGCACTAGCAGTTATCGGGACATTCAGTACTTC	CSASTSSYRDIQYF
TRBV5-1	many	TRBJ2-3	TRBD1	TGCGCCAGCAGCCCCGGGACAGGCAGCACAGATACGCAGTATTTT	CASSPGTGSTDTQYF
TRBV7-9	NA	TRBJ2-5	TRBD1	TGTGCCAGCAGCTCGCGGGACAGGGAGCAAAAAGAGACCCAGTACTTC	CASSSRDREQKETQYF
TRBV5-1	many	TRBJ1-1	NA	TGCGCCAGCAGCACCGACAGCTTGAACACTGAAGCTTTCTTT	CASSTDSLNTEAFF
TRBV12-1	many	TRBJ1-1	NA	TGTGCCAGCAGCTTTTCTCGGGGGAGTAACACTGAAGCTTTCTTT	CASSFSRGSNTEAFF
TRBV27	many	TRBJ2-1	NA	TGTGCCAGCAGTTTAAAGTGGCAGGGAGATGAGCAGTTCTTC	CASSLKWQGDEQFF
TRBV20-1	many	TRBJ2-3	NA	TGCAGTGCTAGAACCAGCGTAGGAGCCACAGATACGCAGTATTTT	CSARTSVGATDTQYF
TRBV6-6	many	TRBJ2-5	TRBD2	TGTGCCAGCAGTTACTCGGGACTAGCGGGAGTAGAGACCCAGTACTTC	CASSYSGLAGVETQYF
TRBV11-2	many	TRBJ2-1	TRBD1	TGTGCCAGCAGCTTTTCATGGGTCCTCGGGACAGGTACCTACAATGAGCAGTTCTTC	CASSFSWVLGTGTYNEQFF
TRBV20-1	NA	TRBJ2-1	NA	TGCAGTGCTAGCGGCGCAGGGGCCGGATACAATGAGCAGTTCTTC	CSASGAGAGYNEQFF
TRBV5-1	many	TRBJ2-2	NA	TGCGCCAGCACCCTTCTGAGCGGGCGGAACACCGGGGAGCTGTTTTTT	CASTLLSGRNTGELFF
TRBV11-2	many	TRBJ2-1	NA	TGTGCCAGCAGCCCCCTAGGGGGGAGCTCCTACAATGAGCAGTTCTTC	CASSPLGGSSYNEQFF
TRBV5-6	many	TRBJ2-5	NA	TGTGCCAGCAGCTTGGTCAGGGTACAGACCCAGTACTTC	CASSLVRVQTQYF